This T cell receptor beta chain emerged from a study of T cells expressing NK-cell markers. Whole-study context: Sequenced donors, eight in total, included seven who were HCMV-seropositive and one who was seronegative. Study observations and caveats: HCMV specificity was not established for the expanded NKG2C+ T cell clones. Dominant NKG2C+ clonotype frequencies of roughly 1.0-7.0% of CD8+ T cells were measured in about six donors.

The CDR3 covers 13 residues. Germline CDR1 is KGHDR and CDR2 is SFDVKD. TCRdb reprocessed the 5' RACE reads, keeping one entry per CDR3 protein, no DNA. The sample has roughly 450,000 distinct CDR3 sequences; the top ten hold approximately 1.4%. On this clonotype: Its specificity is not known.

The receptor was isolated from a woman in her forties or fifties in good health. Sequenced: blood T cells: a sorted CD56 or NKG2C T cell subset, CD4+ or CD8+ T cells, or bulk PBMC T cells (not recorded which). The gene calls are TRBV24-1 and TRBJ1-1. This CDR3 reads CATRSGQRAEAFF.